The 17 T cell receptor beta chains below come from one sample, sequenced in a study of cytomegalovirus exposure and HLA in healthy donors. Primers included in the PCR were 60 Vbeta and 13 Jbeta primers. Sequenced by immunoSEQ multiplex PCR; TCRdb stores in-frame clones only, minus some. The profile shows 110,000 to 150,000 clones, around 85% of them singletons. The material sequenced was PBMCs. Receptors originate from a woman aged 45-65 years in good health and CMV-seropositive.

The chain joins TRBV6-5 to TRBJ2-7, with TRBD1 matching 7 bases. Germline-derived CDR1 and CDR2 are MNHEY and SVGAGI. V was clipped by 6 bases and J by 2 bases; unmatched bases: 4. CDR3 length: 13 amino acids. This chain's CDR3 is CASRDRVTYEQYF. CDR3 sequence (DNA): TGTGCCAGCAGAGACAGGGTCACCTACGAGCAGTACTTC.

The chain joins TRBV7-2 to TRBJ2-3; 11 bases are a match to TRBD1. The length of the CDR3 is 13 residues. V trimming: 2 bases; J trimming: 14 bases; junction bases outside the gene matches: 6. CDR1 and CDR2 from the germline V gene are SGHTA and FQGNSA. CDR3 in DNA: TGTGCCAGCAGCTTACTTCCGGGACAGGGGGGGTATTTT. This encodes CASSLLPGQGGYF.

The J gene is TRBJ2-2, the V gene TRBV7-8, with TRBD1 matching 8 bases. The germline gives CDR1 SGHVS, CDR2 FQNEAQ. The CDR3 length is 15 residues. After removal of 4 bases from V and 2 bases from J, the junction contained 3 bases not matched to a gene. DNA of the CDR3: TGTGCCAGCAGCTGGGACAGGTTAAACACCGGGGAGCTGTTTTTT. Translating it yields CASSWDRLNTGELFF.

This chain connects TRBV19 to TRBJ2-4, with 9 bases matching TRBD1. The V gene's germline CDR1 is LNHDA and CDR2 SQIVND (reference sequence). The CDR3 is made up of 17 amino acids. V dropped 1 base and J dropped 2; count of bases not matched to a gene: 6. The chain's CDR3 is CASSIAGTGTTKNIQYF. In DNA, the CDR3 is TGTGCCAGTAGTATAGCGGGGACAGGGACCACCAAAAACATTCAGTACTTC.

The table lists this clone with a count of one. The chain links TRBV6-7 to TRBJ2-7; the match to TRBD2 covers 16 bases. TRBV6-7 is given ORF status, its function remaining uncertain. Losses at the gene ends were 5 bases for V and 7 bases for J; bases not matched to a gene: 5. The CDR3 sequence is 15 residues long. CDR3 sequence (DNA): TGTGCCAGCAGTCCGGGACTAGCGGGGGGGCGGGAGCAGTACTTC. This translates into CASSPGLAGGREQYF.

The chain carries TRBV30 and TRBJ1-5; the D gene is possibly TRBD1 (6 bases). V shed 0 bases and J shed 6 bases, with 18 bases lying between them. Germline CDR1 is GTSNPN and CDR2 is SVGIG (reference sequence). CDR3 size: 16 residues. CDR3: CAWSVLMGRGRQPQHF. CDR3 in DNA: TGTGCCTGGAGTGTACTTATGGGCAGGGGACGTCAGCCCCAGCATTTT.

The V gene is TRBV10-3, the J gene TRBJ1-4; maybe TRBD1 (5 bases). The V end lost 6 bases, the J end lost 0 bases, and 11 bases lay between the germline ends. This CDR3 is built from 15 residues. CDR1 is ENHRY and CDR2 is SYGVKD in the germline V gene. CDR3 region: CAISGGSSTNEKLFF. For the CDR3, the DNA is TGTGCCATCAGCGGGGGAAGCTCAACTAATGAAAAACTGTTTTTT.

There are a few counts of this clone. This rearrangement joins TRBV11-2 to TRBJ1-1, with a possible D match to TRBD1 (6 bases). This CDR3 is built from 12 residues. V shed 2 bases and J shed 8 bases, with 9 bases lying between them. Germline CDR1 reads SGHAT; CDR2 reads FQNNGV. CDR3 DNA: TGTGCCAGCAGCTTAACAGGGACCGAAGCTTTCTTT. It encodes CASSLTGTEAFF.

This chain uses TRBV27 with TRBJ2-5; 11 bases match TRBD2. The CDR3 contains 16 residues. Germline V gene sequence: CDR1 MNHEY, CDR2 SMNVEV (reference sequence). The junction had 13 bases not matched to a gene; V was cut back by 6 bases and J by 7 bases. The CDR3 reads CASRPGLAALSGTQYF. The CDR3 nucleotides are TGTGCCAGCAGGCCGGGACTAGCGGCCTTATCGGGGACCCAGTACTTC.

This rearrangement joins TRBV7-9 to TRBJ1-3; 8 positions agree with TRBD1. This CDR3 has 17 residues. Germline V lookup: CDR1 SEHNR, CDR2 FQNEAQ (reference sequence). Trimming took 2 bases from V and 0 from J; bases not matched to a gene: 6. CDR3 in amino acids: CASSLYSTGGSGNTIYF. CDR3 DNA: TGTGCCAGCAGCTTATACTCTACAGGGGGCTCTGGAAACACCATATATTTT.

V usage is TRBV7-9 and J usage is TRBJ1-3, with D maybe TRBD1 (6 bases). V was clipped by 1 base and J by 4 bases, with 8 bases between them. CDR1 and CDR2 from the germline V gene are SEHNR and FQNEAQ (reference sequence). The length of the CDR3 is 14 residues. Here the CDR3 DNA reads TGTGCCAGCAGCTTAGGGGACACCGGAAACACCATATATTTT. The encoded protein is CASSLGDTGNTIYF.

This clone was found once. This chain uses TRBV11-2 with TRBJ1-5, with D possibly TRBD1 on 5 matching bases. In germline, CDR1 is SGHAT, CDR2 FQNNGV. V was shortened by 0 bases and J by 6 bases, with 12 bases between the two germline ends. CDR3 length: 15 residues. For the CDR3, the DNA is TGTGCCAGCAGCTTAGAGGGCAGGGAGGGTCAGCCCCAGCATTTT. Its protein product is CASSLEGREGQPQHF.

The V call is TRBV30, the J call TRBJ1-6; a possible D gene is TRBD1 (6 bases). Trimming took off 5 bases at V and 13 bases at J, with 18 bases between the two ends. CDR1 is GTSNPN, CDR2 SVGIG, per germline (reference sequence). The CDR3 is made up of 13 amino acids. Here the CDR3 reads CAWHGTQITPLHF. CDR3 sequence (DNA): TGTGCCTGGCACGGGACACAAATTACTCCCCTCCACTTT.

This clone was seen only a few times. The chain uses TRBV7-8 and TRBJ1-1, with 8 bases matching TRBD1. The CDR3 extends over 16 amino acids. Germline trimming cut 4 bases from V and 2 bases from J; bases unmatched to any gene: 9. Germline V gives CDR1 SGHVS, CDR2 FQNEAQ. CDR3 nucleotides: TGTGCCAGCAGCTCGGGCCGGACAGGGCCCAACACTGAAGCTTTCTTT. Protein sequence: CASSSGRTGPNTEAFF.

This chain joins TRBV19 and TRBJ1-1; possible D gene TRBD1, 5 bases. The CDR3 is made up of 15 amino acids. Trimming pared 8 bases from V and 4 bases from J, leaving 20 bases between. Germline V lookup: CDR1 LNHDA, CDR2 SQIVND (reference sequence). The CDR3 sequence: CASGGGSGVPTEAFF. The CDR3 DNA sequence: TGTGCCAGTGGGGGTGGGTCGGGGGTCCCCACTGAAGCTTTCTTT.

This clone was picked up one time. V and J are TRBV5-1 and TRBJ1-4, with 8 bases fitting TRBD1. Germline CDR1 reads SGHRS; CDR2 reads YFSETQ. Trimming removed 3 bases from V and 6 bases from J; junction bases left unmatched: 4. The CDR3 is made up of 14 amino acids. CDR3 residues: CASSWTGFYEKLFF. The CDR3 coding sequence is TGCGCCAGCAGCTGGACAGGGTTCTATGAAAAACTGTTTTTT.

This clone was counted a few times. The gene calls are TRBV27 and TRBJ2-5; 9 bases map to TRBD1. The CDR3 is made up of 14 amino acids. The germline gives CDR1 MNHEY, CDR2 SMNVEV (reference sequence). Trimming at V came to 1 base and at J to 5 bases, leaving 2 bases not matched to a gene. The CDR3 is CASSLWDRAETQYF. The CDR3 DNA is TGTGCCAGCAGTTTATGGGACAGGGCGGAGACCCAGTACTTC.